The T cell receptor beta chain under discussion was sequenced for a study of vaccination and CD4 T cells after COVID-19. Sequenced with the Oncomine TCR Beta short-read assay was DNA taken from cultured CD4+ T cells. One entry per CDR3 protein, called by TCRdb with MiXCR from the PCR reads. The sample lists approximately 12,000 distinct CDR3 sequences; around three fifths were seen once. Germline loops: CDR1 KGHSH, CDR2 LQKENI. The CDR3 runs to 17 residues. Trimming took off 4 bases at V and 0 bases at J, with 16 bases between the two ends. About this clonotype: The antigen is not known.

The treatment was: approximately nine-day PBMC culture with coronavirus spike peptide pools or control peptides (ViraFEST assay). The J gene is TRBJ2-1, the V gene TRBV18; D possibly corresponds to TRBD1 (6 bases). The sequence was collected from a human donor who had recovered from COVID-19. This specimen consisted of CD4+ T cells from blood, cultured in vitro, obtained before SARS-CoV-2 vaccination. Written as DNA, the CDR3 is TGTGCCAGCTCACACCAGGGGCCTGACCCCTCCTACAATGAGCAGTTCTTC. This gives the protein CASSHQGPDPSYNEQFF.